This TCR beta chain was retrieved from a study of blood T cell repertoires in COVID-19. As for the study in general: From the United States, Italy and Spain came samples of acute and convalescent COVID-19. Sources were T cells, B-cell-depleted T cells, or PBMCs; the material itself was cDNA or gDNA.

Germline values: CDR1 LNHDA, CDR2 SQIVND (reference sequence). V was cut by 3 bases and J by 2 bases, with 11 bases left in between. The CDR3 is 14 amino acids. Libraries were prepared by immunoSEQ multiplex PCR; TCRdb keeps only in-frame clonotypes and omits some of them. The table has 200,000 to 300,000 clones, nearly 85% seen once. What was sequenced was peripheral blood. The receptor was derived from a human donor in a cohort sampled during active COVID-19. This chain joins TRBV19 and TRBJ2-7; tentative D call: TRBD1 (5 bases). CDR3 sequence: CASSMGPGTYEQYF. The CDR3 nucleotides read TGTGCCAGTAGTATGGGTCCAGGGACCTACGAGCAGTACTTC.